The 5 T cell receptor beta chains listed next were all sequenced from one sample in a study of blood T cell repertoires in COVID-19. This table comes from immunoSEQ multiplex PCR, and its TCRdb copy is limited to in-frame clones, with some not included. In the table there are 200,000 to 250,000 clones, about 90% of which are singletons. Sequencing was carried out using peripheral blood. These receptors came from a woman between 18 and 29 years old who had recovered from COVID-19.

The V call is TRBV10-2, the J call TRBJ2-7; TRBD2 agrees at 11 bases. Looked up from germline, CDR1 is WSHSY and CDR2 is SAAADI. Losses at the gene ends were 8 bases for V and 2 bases for J; bases not matched to a gene: 8. This CDR3 comprises 15 residues. The CDR3 loop is CASQRLAGGTYEQYF. For the CDR3, the DNA is TGCGCCAGCCAGCGGCTAGCGGGAGGTACCTACGAGCAGTACTTC.

The chain employs TRBV19 and TRBJ2-1; possible D gene TRBD2, 6 bases. The CDR3 totals 18 residues. Germline CDR1 LNHDA, CDR2 SQIVND (reference sequence). The V end lost 3 bases, the J end lost 1 base, and 19 bases lay between the germline ends. As DNA, the CDR3 is TGTGCCAGTAGTATTGGGCCGGGGGAGTGGGCATCCTACAATGAGCAGTTCTTC. Its protein product is CASSIGPGEWASYNEQFF.

The chain is built from TRBV7-9 and TRBJ1-2; D is unresolved. The length of the CDR3 is 13 residues. Trimming removed 1 base at V and 10 bases at J, with 13 bases between. Germline V lookup: CDR1 SEHNR, CDR2 FQNEAQ (reference sequence). The CDR3 DNA sequence: TGTGCCAGCAGCTTAGAGTTTCACTTTGACTACACCTTC. This translates into CASSLEFHFDYTF.

V gene TRBV6-2 or TRBV6-3 combines with J gene TRBJ2-7; TRBD1 matches at 8 bases. Losses at the gene ends were 4 bases for V and 5 bases for J; bases not matched to a gene: 7. The germline gives CDR1 MNHEY, CDR2 SVGEGT. This CDR3 is 14 amino acids long. The CDR3 DNA sequence: TGTGCCAGCAGTTCTGGACAGGGTCCGGACGAGCAGTACTTC. It encodes CASSSGQGPDEQYF.

The rearrangement links TRBV25-1 to TRBJ2-2; TRBD2 aligns across 15 bases. The V segment lost 9 bases and the J segment 6 bases; nucleotides outside the gene matches: 8. This CDR3 has 16 residues. CDR1 and CDR2 from the germline V gene are MGHDK and SYGVNS. The CDR3: CASTPGLAGGPGELFF. The CDR3 bases are TGTGCCAGTACACCTGGACTAGCGGGAGGGCCCGGGGAGCTGTTTTTT.